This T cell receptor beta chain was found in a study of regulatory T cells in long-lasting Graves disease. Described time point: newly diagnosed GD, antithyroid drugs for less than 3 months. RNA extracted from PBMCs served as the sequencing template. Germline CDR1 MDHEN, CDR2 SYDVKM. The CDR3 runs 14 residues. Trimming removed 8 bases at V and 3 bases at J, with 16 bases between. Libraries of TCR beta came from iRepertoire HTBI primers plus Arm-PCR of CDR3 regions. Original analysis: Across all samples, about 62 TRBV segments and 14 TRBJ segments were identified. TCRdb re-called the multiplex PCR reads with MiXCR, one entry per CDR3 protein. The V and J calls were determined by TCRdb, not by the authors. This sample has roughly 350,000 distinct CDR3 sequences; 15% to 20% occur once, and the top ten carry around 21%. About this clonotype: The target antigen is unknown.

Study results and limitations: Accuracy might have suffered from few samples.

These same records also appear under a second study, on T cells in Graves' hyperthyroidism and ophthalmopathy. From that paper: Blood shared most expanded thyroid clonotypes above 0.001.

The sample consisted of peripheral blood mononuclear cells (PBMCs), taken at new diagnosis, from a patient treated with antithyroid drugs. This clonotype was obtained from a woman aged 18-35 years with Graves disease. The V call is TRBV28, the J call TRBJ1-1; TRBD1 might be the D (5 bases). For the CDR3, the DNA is TGTGCCAGCGCGAAACCTGGGGGGTACACTGAAGCTTTCTTT. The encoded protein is CASAKPGGYTEAFF.